These T cell receptor beta chains were read from a single sample in a study of T cells in Graves' hyperthyroidism and ophthalmopathy. TCRdb reprocessed the multiplex PCR reads via MiXCR and lists one record per CDR3 protein. Of fewer than 500,000 distinct CDR3 sequences in the sample, around 15% were seen once. Sequencing input: blood. Source of these receptors: a woman in her 30s with Graves' ophthalmopathy. Both conserved end residues are part of each CDR3. D genes are given only for firm matches. Clone size, where shown, is once, few, many, or a class for clones that have expanded.

TRBJ1-6 | NA | NA | TRBV20-1 | CSAGEGQRNSPLHF | TGCAGTGCTGGGGAGGGACAACGAAATTCACCCCTCCACTTT
TRBJ1-6 | NA | TRBD1 | TRBV18 | CASSPLGQDYNSPLHF | TGTGCCAGCTCACCATTGGGACAGGACTATAATTCACCCCTCCACTTT
TRBJ1-6 | many | NA | TRBV20-1 | CSATGGGIYNSPLHF | TGCAGTGCTACGGGAGGGGGGATCTATAATTCACCCCTCCACTTT
TRBJ1-4 | many | NA | TRBV27 | CASSFRMTVGGKLFF | TGTGCCAGCAGTTTCCGTATGACCGTAGGGGGAAAACTGTTTTTT
TRBJ1-6 | NA | NA | TRBV19 | CAKGSPLHF | TGTGCCAAGGGATCACCCCTCCACTTT
TRBJ1-2 | NA | NA | TRBV28 | CAISVGNEGYTF | TGTGCCATATCGGTGGGGAATGAGGGCTACACCTTC
TRBJ1-2 | NA | NA | TRBV20-1 | CSARLTTETNYGYTF | TGCAGTGCTAGATTAACAACAGAGACTAACTATGGCTACACCTTC
TRBJ2-5 | many | NA | TRBV11-3 | CASSLGTLWYF | TGTGCCAGCAGCTTAGGGACATTATGGTACTTC
TRBJ1-5 | many | NA | TRBV6-1 | CASRLEGGNQPQHF | TGTGCCAGCAGATTGGAAGGGGGCAATCAGCCCCAGCATTTT
TRBJ1-1 | NA | NA | TRBV7-9 | CASSPGRQGAFF | TGTGCCAGCAGCCCGGGACGTCAGGGGGCTTTCTTT
TRBJ2-3 | many | NA | TRBV13 | CASSSERKGRTDTQYF | TGTGCCAGCAGCTCAGAACGCAAGGGTCGCACAGATACGCAGTATTTT
TRBJ2-2 | many | TRBD1 | TRBV7-9 | CASRETGAGGELFF | TGTGCCAGCAGAGAGACAGGGGCCGGCGGGGAGCTGTTTTTT
TRBJ2-1 | many | TRBD1 | TRBV20-1 | CSAAGTGDYNEQFF | TGCAGTGCTGCCGGGACAGGGGACTACAATGAGCAGTTCTTC
TRBJ1-5 | many | TRBD1 | TRBV12-3/TRBV12-4 | CASSPNRGGRDQPQHF | TGTGCCAGCAGTCCGAACAGGGGTGGAAGAGATCAGCCCCAGCATTTT
TRBJ1-1 | NA | NA | TRBV29-1 | CSVEDRQGLLNTEALF | TGCAGCGTTGAAGATCGGCAGGGGCTTCTGAACACTGAAGCTCTCTTT
TRBJ1-5 | many | NA | TRBV28 | CASSFSGDQPQHF | TGTGCCAGCAGTTTTTCCGGAGATCAGCCCCAGCATTTT
TRBJ1-1 | many | TRBD1 | TRBV30 | CAWVQGARAFF | TGTGCCTGGGTACAGGGGGCGCGAGCTTTCTTT
TRBJ2-5 | NA | NA | TRBV6-1 | CASSPVSETQYF | TGTGCCAGCAGCCCTGTTTCGGAGACCCAGTACTTC
TRBJ1-2 | many | NA | TRBV6-1 | CASSGQTNYGYTF | TGTGCCAGCAGTGGACAGACAAACTATGGCTACACCTTC
TRBJ2-7 | many | NA | TRBV30 | CAWDTTGMFYEQYF | TGTGCCTGGGACACCACCGGGATGTTTTACGAGCAGTACTTC
TRBJ2-3 | many | NA | TRBV6-1 | CASSLQVVDTQYF | TGTGCCAGCAGCCTACAAGTGGTGGATACGCAGTATTTT
TRBJ2-7 | few | NA | TRBV14 | CASSQMGGPVHEQYF | TGTGCCAGCAGCCAGATGGGGGGGCCAGTCCACGAGCAGTACTTC
TRBJ2-1 | many | TRBD1 | TRBV5-1 | CASSLVTGVGNEQFF | TGCGCCAGCAGCTTGGTAACAGGGGTAGGTAATGAGCAGTTCTTC
TRBJ2-5 | many | TRBD2 | TRBV6-1 | CASSLSGTQETQYF | TGTGCCAGCAGCCTTAGCGGGACCCAAGAGACCCAGTACTTC
TRBJ1-2 | few | TRBD1 | TRBV7-3 | CASSPSRQGNNYGYTF | TGTGCCAGCAGCCCTTCTCGACAGGGAAATAACTATGGCTACACCTTC
TRBJ1-2 | NA | TRBD1 | TRBV7-4 | CASSSGTGARVYGYTF | TGTGCCAGCAGCAGCGGGACAGGGGCGAGGGTCTATGGCTACACCTTC
TRBJ2-1 | NA | NA | TRBV9 | CASSVEGGGRFGNEQFF | TGTGCCAGCAGCGTAGAAGGTGGGGGGCGGTTTGGAAATGAGCAGTTCTTC
TRBJ1-3 | few | TRBD1 | TRBV9 | CASEGTGVRNTIYF | TGTGCCAGCGAGGGGACAGGGGTTCGGAACACCATATATTTT
TRBJ2-1 | many | NA | TRBV7-3 | CASSLSGGGNSYNEQFF | TGTGCCAGCAGCTTATCGGGCGGGGGCAACTCCTACAATGAGCAGTTCTTC
TRBJ1-5 | few | NA | TRBV15 | CATSRDRVQHF | TGTGCCACCAGCAGAGATAGGGTCCAGCATTTT
TRBJ2-2 | many | NA | TRBV4-2 | CASRPQGSGELFF | TGTGCCAGCAGACCTCAGGGGTCCGGGGAGCTGTTTTTT
TRBJ2-7 | many | NA | TRBV5-8 | CASSLIGRGVYEQYF | TGTGCCAGCAGCTTGATAGGGCGGGGAGTTTACGAGCAGTACTTC
TRBJ2-7 | many | NA | TRBV27 | CASRNGGSYEQYF | TGTGCCAGCAGGAACGGGGGATCCTACGAGCAGTACTTC
TRBJ2-3 | few | NA | TRBV11-3 | CASSPGQWAQRENTDTQYF | TGTGCCAGCAGCCCGGGCCAATGGGCTCAGCGCGAGAACACAGATACGCAGTATTTT
TRBJ2-2 | many | NA | TRBV30 | CACRPGKSNTGELFF | TGTGCCTGTCGCCCCGGAAAATCGAACACCGGGGAGCTGTTTTTT
TRBJ1-1 | NA | NA | TRBV12-5 | CASGLVPGTTEAFF | TGTGCTAGTGGTTTGGTACCGGGGACCACTGAAGCTTTCTTT
TRBJ2-1 | many | TRBD1 | TRBV12-3/TRBV12-4 | CASSLMTGSNEQFF | TGTGCCAGCAGTTTAATGACAGGGAGCAATGAGCAGTTCTTC
TRBJ2-7 | many | NA | TRBV7-6 | CASSDDSNSYEQYF | TGTGCCAGCAGCGACGACTCGAACAGCTACGAGCAGTACTTC
TRBJ2-1 | many | NA | TRBV12-3/TRBV12-4 | CASSLIQGQFF | TGTGCCAGCAGTTTAATCCAAGGGCAGTTCTTC
TRBJ1-4 | many | NA | TRBV7-9 | CASRVQGVNEKLFF | TGTGCCAGCAGAGTGCAGGGAGTTAATGAAAAACTGTTTTTT
TRBJ1-5 | NA | NA | TRBV24-1 | CATNTRQDSSRPQHF | TGTGCCACCAATACCAGACAGGACTCCTCTCGGCCCCAGCATTTT
TRBJ2-7 | NA | NA | TRBV4-2 | CASSQGRSGGYNEQYF | TGTGCCAGCAGCCAAGGACGGAGCGGCGGATACAATGAGCAGTACTTC